A selection of T cell receptor beta chains follows, all from one sample in a study of blood T cell repertoires in COVID-19. TCRdb's table, derived via immunoSEQ multiplex PCR, lists solely in-frame clones and lacks some. The repertoire has a few hundred thousand clones, around 80% of them found once; the top ten carry 20%. Sequences were obtained from peripheral blood. These receptors originate from a man aged 25 to 45 with active or convalescent COVID-19. Both conserved end residues are part of each CDR3. D genes are given only for firm matches. Some rows have no size entry. The others give once, few or many, or a class for an expanded clone.

TRBV6-4	-	TRBJ2-1	TRBD2	CAKGLAGNEQFF	TGTGCCAAGGGACTAGCGGGCAATGAGCAGTTCTTC
TRBV7-7	-	TRBJ2-1	TRBD2	CASSPAEGLAGGGYNEQFF	TGTGCTAGCAGCCCTGCAGAGGGACTAGCGGGAGGAGGCTACAATGAGCAGTTCTTC
TRBV28	-	TRBJ2-7	TRBD2	CASSRHLAGSSYEQYF	TGTGCCAGCAGTAGACATCTAGCGGGAAGTTCGTACGAGCAGTACTTC
TRBV7-2	-	TRBJ1-2	-	CASSLVGLGYGYTF	TGTGCCAGCAGCTTAGTGGGACTCGGCTATGGCTACACCTTC
TRBV3-1/TRBV3-2	-	TRBJ2-5	TRBD1	CASSPGTAPYF	TGTGCCAGCAGCCCCGGGACAGCCCCGTACTTC
TRBV19	-	TRBJ1-2	TRBD1	CASSTPGTGDGRYGYTF	TGTGCCAGTAGTACCCCCGGGACAGGGGACGGGAGGTATGGCTACACCTTC
TRBV6-5	few	TRBJ1-2	TRBD1	CASSTHGTEKDGYTF	TGTGCCAGCAGTACTCACGGGACAGAAAAAGATGGCTACACCTTC
TRBV7-2	once	TRBJ1-4	TRBD1	CASSSRMTGTNEKLFF	TGTGCCAGCAGTTCCCGGATGACAGGGACTAATGAAAAACTGTTTTTT
TRBV29-1	-	TRBJ2-1	TRBD2	CSVLPLAVPYYNEQFF	TGCAGCGTCCTCCCTCTAGCGGTACCTTACTACAATGAGCAGTTCTTC
TRBV20-1	few	TRBJ1-2	-	CSASAGADGYTF	TGCAGTGCTAGTGCAGGGGCCGATGGCTACACCTTC
TRBV7-9	-	TRBJ2-7	-	CASSLSQGGDEQYF	TGTGCCAGCAGCTTATCTCAGGGGGGAGACGAGCAGTACTTC
TRBV27	-	TRBJ1-5	-	CASSRRGASNQPQHF	TGTGCCAGCTCCCGCCGGGGGGCGAGCAATCAGCCCCAGCATTTT
TRBV28	-	TRBJ2-7	-	CASSLWGTSSSYEQYF	TGTGCCAGCAGTTTATGGGGGACAAGTAGCTCCTACGAGCAGTACTTC
TRBV30	-	TRBJ1-1	TRBD1	CAWEPGQGFTEAFF	TGTGCCTGGGAGCCGGGACAGGGATTCACTGAAGCTTTCTTT
TRBV5-6	-	TRBJ2-6	-	CASCGTSGANVLTF	TGTGCCAGCTGCGGAACTTCTGGGGCCAACGTCCTGACTTTC
TRBV6-5	few	TRBJ2-4	-	CASTSSGLAKNIQYF	TGTGCCAGCACCTCCTCGGGTCTAGCCAAAAACATTCAGTACTTC
TRBV30	-	TRBJ2-3	-	CAWSVGVRGDTQYF	TGTGCCTGGAGTGTAGGGGTAAGAGGAGATACGCAGTATTTT
TRBV18	-	TRBJ2-5	TRBD1	CASSTRTGQETQYF	TGTGCCAGCTCAACACGGACAGGCCAAGAGACCCAGTACTTC
TRBV7-2	once	TRBJ1-4	-	CASAGGGAMVEKLFF	TGTGCCAGCGCCGGGGGAGGGGCGATGGTTGAAAAACTGTTTTTT
TRBV7-2	-	TRBJ2-1	-	CASSLAGVSYNEQFF	TGTGCCAGCAGCTTAGCAGGGGTATCATACAATGAGCAGTTCTTC
TRBV2	-	TRBJ1-6	-	CASSGPTGGSSYNSPLHF	TGTGCCAGCAGTGGCCCCACGGGCGGGAGCTCCTATAATTCACCCCTCCACTTT
TRBV28	few	TRBJ2-7	-	CAITREYEQYF	TGTGCCATTACACGGGAATACGAGCAGTACTTC
TRBV27	-	TRBJ1-1	TRBD1	CASSPQGAGYTEAFF	TGTGCCAGCAGCCCACAGGGGGCGGGGTACACTGAAGCTTTCTTT
TRBV5-6	-	TRBJ2-5	-	CASSLDPRGVTRETQYF	TGTGCCAGCAGCTTGGATCCGCGCGGGGTCACGAGAGAGACCCAGTACTTC
TRBV12-3/TRBV12-4	-	TRBJ1-6	TRBD1	CASSGTGFSPLHF	TGTGCCAGCAGTGGGACAGGGTTTTCACCCCTCCACTTT